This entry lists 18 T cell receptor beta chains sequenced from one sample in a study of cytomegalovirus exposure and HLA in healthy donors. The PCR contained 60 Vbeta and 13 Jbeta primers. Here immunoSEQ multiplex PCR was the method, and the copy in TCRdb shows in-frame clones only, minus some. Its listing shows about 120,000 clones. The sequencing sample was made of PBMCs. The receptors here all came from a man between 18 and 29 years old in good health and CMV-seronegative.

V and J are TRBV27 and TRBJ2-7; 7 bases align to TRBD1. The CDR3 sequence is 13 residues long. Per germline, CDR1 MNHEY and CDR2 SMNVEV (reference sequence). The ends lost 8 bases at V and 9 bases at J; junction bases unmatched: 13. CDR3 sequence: CASGTGAKGGQYF. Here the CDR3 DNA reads TGTGCCAGCGGAACAGGGGCAAAGGGTGGGCAGTACTTC.

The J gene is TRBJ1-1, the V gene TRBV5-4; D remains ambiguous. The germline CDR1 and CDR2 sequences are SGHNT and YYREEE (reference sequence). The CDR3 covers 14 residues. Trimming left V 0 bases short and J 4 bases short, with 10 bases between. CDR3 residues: CASSLARRGTEAFF. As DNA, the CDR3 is TGTGCCAGCAGCTTGGCCCGTCGCGGCACTGAAGCTTTCTTT.

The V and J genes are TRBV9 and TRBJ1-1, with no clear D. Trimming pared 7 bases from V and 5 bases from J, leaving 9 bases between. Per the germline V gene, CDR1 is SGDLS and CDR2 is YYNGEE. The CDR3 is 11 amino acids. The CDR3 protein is CASGPKTEAFF. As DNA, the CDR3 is TGTGCCAGCGGGCCTAAGACTGAAGCTTTCTTT.

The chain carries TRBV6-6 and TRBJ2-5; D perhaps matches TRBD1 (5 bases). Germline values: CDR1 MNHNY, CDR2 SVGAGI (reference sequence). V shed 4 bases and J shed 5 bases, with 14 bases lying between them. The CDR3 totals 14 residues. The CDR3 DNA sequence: TGTGCCAGCAGTTTTAGTTGGGGCGTGGAGACCCAGTACTTC. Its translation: CASSFSWGVETQYF.

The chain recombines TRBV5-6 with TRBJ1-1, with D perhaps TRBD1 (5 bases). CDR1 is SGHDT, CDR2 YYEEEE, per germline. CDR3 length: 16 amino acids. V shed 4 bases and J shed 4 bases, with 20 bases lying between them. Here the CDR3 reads CASSIISGNSFTEAFF. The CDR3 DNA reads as TGTGCCAGCAGCATCATTTCAGGGAACTCGTTCACTGAAGCTTTCTTT.

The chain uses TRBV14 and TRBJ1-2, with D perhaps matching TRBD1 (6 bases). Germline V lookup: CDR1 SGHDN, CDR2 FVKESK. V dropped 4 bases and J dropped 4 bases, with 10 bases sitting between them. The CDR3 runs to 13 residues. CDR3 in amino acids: CASSPTGIYGYTF. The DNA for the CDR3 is TGTGCCAGCAGCCCAACAGGGATCTATGGCTACACCTTC. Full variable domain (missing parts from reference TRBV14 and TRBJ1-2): EAGVTQFPSHSVIEKGQTVTLRCDPISGHDNLYWYRRVMGKEIKFLLHFVKESKQDESGMPNNRFLAERTGGTYSTLKVQPAELEDSGVYFCASSPTGIYGYTFGSGTRLTVV.

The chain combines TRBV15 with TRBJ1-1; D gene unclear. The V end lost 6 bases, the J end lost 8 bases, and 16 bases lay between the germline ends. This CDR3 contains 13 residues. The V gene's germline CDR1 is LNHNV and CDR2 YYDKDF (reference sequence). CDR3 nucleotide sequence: TGTGCCACCAGTCCGGGGTCGGTCCGAGAAGCTTTCTTT. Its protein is CATSPGSVREAFF.

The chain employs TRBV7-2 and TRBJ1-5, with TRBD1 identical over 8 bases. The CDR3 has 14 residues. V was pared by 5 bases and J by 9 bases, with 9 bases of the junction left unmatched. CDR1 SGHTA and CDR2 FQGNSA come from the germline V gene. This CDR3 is CASSERQGLLPQHF. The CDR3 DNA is TGTGCCAGCAGCGAAAGACAGGGGCTACTGCCCCAGCATTTT.

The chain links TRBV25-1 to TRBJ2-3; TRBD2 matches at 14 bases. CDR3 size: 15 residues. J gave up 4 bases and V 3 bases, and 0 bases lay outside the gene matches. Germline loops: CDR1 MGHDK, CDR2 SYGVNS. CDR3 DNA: TGTGCCAGCAGTGAGACTAGCGGGGGGGCAGATACGCAGTATTTT. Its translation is CASSETSGGADTQYF.

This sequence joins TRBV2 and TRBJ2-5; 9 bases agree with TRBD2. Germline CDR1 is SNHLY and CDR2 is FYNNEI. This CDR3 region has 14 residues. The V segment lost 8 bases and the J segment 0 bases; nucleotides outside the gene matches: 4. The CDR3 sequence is CASLAGVYQETQYF. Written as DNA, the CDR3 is TGTGCCAGCTTAGCGGGGGTATACCAAGAGACCCAGTACTTC.

The CDR3 DNA follows: TGTGCCAGCAGTGAATATGTATTCTCTGGAAACACCATATATTTT. As protein: CASSEYVFSGNTIYF. The chain has TRBV25-1 and TRBJ1-3; D not certain. Looked up from germline, CDR1 is MGHDK and CDR2 is SYGVNS. The V end was cut by 0 bases, the J end by 0 bases, with 6 bases between. This CDR3 has 15 amino acids.

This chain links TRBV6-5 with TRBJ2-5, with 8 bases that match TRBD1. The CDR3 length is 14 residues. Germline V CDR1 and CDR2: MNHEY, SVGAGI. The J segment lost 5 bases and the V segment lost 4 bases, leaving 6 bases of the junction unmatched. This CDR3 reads CASSSRGPEETQYF. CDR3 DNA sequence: TGTGCCAGCAGTTCCAGGGGGCCGGAGGAGACCCAGTACTTC.

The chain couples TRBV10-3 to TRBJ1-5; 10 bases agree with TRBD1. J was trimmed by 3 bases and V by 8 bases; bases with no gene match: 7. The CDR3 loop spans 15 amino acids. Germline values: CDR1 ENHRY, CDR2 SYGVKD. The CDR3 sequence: CAISPDRGDNQPQHF. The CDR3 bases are TGTGCCATCTCCCCGGACAGGGGGGACAATCAGCCCCAGCATTTT.

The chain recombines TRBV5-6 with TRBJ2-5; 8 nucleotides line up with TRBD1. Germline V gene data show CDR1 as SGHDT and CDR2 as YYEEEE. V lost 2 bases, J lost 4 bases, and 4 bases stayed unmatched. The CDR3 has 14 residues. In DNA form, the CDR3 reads TGTGCCAGCAGCTTACGGCAGGGGGCAGAGACCCAGTACTTC. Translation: CASSLRQGAETQYF.

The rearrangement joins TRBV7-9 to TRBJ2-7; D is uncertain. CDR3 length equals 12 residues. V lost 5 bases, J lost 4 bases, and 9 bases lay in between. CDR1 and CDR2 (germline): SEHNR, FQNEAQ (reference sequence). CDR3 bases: TGTGCCAGCAGCCCGCCCGGGTACGAGCAGTACTTC. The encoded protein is CASSPPGYEQYF. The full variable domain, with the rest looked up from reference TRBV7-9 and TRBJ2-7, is DTGVSQNPRHKITKRGQNVTFRCDPISEHNRLYWYRQTLGQGPEFLTYFQNEAQLEKSRLLSDRFSAERPKGSFSTLEIQRTEQGDSAMYLCASSPPGYEQYFGPGTRLTVT.

The CDR3 DNA is TGTGCCAGCAGCTTATCGCGGGGATACGAGCAGTACTTC. Translated, it gives CASSLSRGYEQYF. The chain has TRBV7-6 and TRBJ2-7, with D tentatively TRBD2 (6 bases). Trimming pared 2 bases from V and 4 bases from J, leaving 9 bases between. The CDR3 spans 13 residues. Germline CDR1 and CDR2: SGHVS and FNYEAQ.

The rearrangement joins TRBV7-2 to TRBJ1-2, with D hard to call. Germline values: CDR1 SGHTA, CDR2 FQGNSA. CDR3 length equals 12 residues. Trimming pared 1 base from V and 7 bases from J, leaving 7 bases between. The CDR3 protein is CASSLDSGGYTF. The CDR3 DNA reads TGTGCCAGCAGCTTAGACAGTGGTGGCTACACCTTC.

CDR3 coding DNA: TGTGCCAGCAACCCCATGCCCCGGAGGATTACAGATACGCAGTATTTT. This gives the protein CASNPMPRRITDTQYF. The gene calls are TRBV27 and TRBJ2-3; TRBD2 might be the D (5 bases). The length of the CDR3 is 16 residues. CDR1 is MNHEY, CDR2 SMNVEV, per germline (reference sequence). The V end was cut by 7 bases, the J end by 3 bases, with 20 bases between.